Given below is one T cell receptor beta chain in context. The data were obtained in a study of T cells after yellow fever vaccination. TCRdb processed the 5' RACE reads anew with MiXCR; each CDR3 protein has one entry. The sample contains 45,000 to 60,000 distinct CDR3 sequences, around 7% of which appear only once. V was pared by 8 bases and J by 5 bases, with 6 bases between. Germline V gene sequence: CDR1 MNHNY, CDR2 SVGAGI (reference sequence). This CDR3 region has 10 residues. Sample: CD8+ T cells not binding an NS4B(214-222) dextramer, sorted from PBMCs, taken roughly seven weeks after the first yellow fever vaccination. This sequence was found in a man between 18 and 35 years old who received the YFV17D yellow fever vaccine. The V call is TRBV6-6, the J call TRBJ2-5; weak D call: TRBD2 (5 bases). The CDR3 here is CASRGETQYF. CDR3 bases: TGTGCCAGCCGAGGGGAGACCCAGTACTTC.